A single sample is the source of the 11 T cell receptor beta chains below, sequenced in a study of blood T cell repertoires in COVID-19. Data came from immunoSEQ multiplex PCR; TCRdb stores just in-frame clones and leaves some out. Counted here are some 70,000 clones, 87% occurring once; the ten biggest clones make up roughly 8.5%. Sequencing was done on a sample of peripheral blood. The receptors here all came from a man aged 45-65 years with active COVID-19.

The rearrangement links TRBV18 to TRBJ1-2, with a tentative D call TRBD1 (6 bases). This CDR3 spans 13 amino acids. In germline, CDR1 is KGHSH, CDR2 LQKENI. The V end lost 6 bases, the J end lost 11 bases, and 19 bases lay between the germline ends. The DNA of the CDR3 is TGTGCCAGCTCTCTTCCGGGACAAGCAGGGTACACCTTC. Translating gives CASSLPGQAGYTF.

This clone appeared a single time. CDR3 loop: CASSYGLAEPNEKLFF. In DNA, the CDR3 is TGTGCCAGCAGTTACGGATTAGCAGAACCGAATGAAAAACTGTTTTTT. The chain couples TRBV6-2 or TRBV6-3 to TRBJ1-4; D uncertain. CDR3 length equals 16 residues. The V gene's germline CDR1 is MNHEY and CDR2 SVGEGT. V lost 2 bases to trimming and J lost 5 bases, with 15 bases between them.

The rearrangement joins TRBV9 to TRBJ2-1; D gene uncertain. Germline loops: CDR1 SGDLS, CDR2 YYNGEE. The CDR3 sequence is 16 residues long. With 4 bases removed from V and 7 bases from J, the gap between germline ends came to 21 bases. Here the CDR3 DNA reads TGTGCCAGCAGCACCATTGACACCCCAACTTGGAATGAGCAGTTCTTC. Translation gives CASSTIDTPTWNEQFF. The full variable domain, rest sourced from reference TRBV9 and TRBJ2-1, is DSGVTQTPKHLITATGQRVTLRCSPRSGDLSVYWYQQSLDQGLQFLIQYYNGEERAKGNILERFSAQQFPDLHSELNLSSLELGDSALYFCASSTIDTPTWNEQFFGPGTRLTVL.

This clone was counted between two and nine times. The rearrangement links TRBV4-2 to TRBJ1-5; D is possibly TRBD1 (5 bases). The V gene lost 0 bases and the J gene lost 5 bases, with 11 bases spanning the gap. This CDR3 is 15 amino acids long. CDR1 and CDR2 from the germline V gene are LGHNA and YNFKEQ. Written as DNA, the CDR3 is TGTGCCAGCAGCCAAGATGGGTGGGGCCATCAGCCCCAGCATTTT. Protein sequence: CASSQDGWGHQPQHF.

V and J are TRBV2 and TRBJ2-2; 9 positions agree with TRBD1. The CDR3 is 15 amino acids. J gave up 2 bases and V 6 bases, and 4 bases lay outside the gene matches. Germline CDR1 SNHLY, CDR2 FYNNEI. The CDR3 reads CASRVGQGNTGELFF. The CDR3 DNA is TGTGCCAGCAGGGTGGGACAGGGCAACACCGGGGAGCTGTTTTTT.

This chain uses TRBV7-2 with TRBJ1-2; D is possibly TRBD1 (5 bases). This CDR3 spans 14 amino acids. V lost 1 base and J lost 9, with 15 bases in between. Germline V gene sequence: CDR1 SGHTA, CDR2 FQGNSA. CDR3 nucleotides: TGTGCCAGCAGCTTAGACAAGTCAGGGCGTCGCTACACCTTC. Translating gives CASSLDKSGRRYTF.

The rearrangement links TRBV5-8 to TRBJ2-1, with 12 bases matching TRBD2. V lost 2 bases and J lost 4; bases outside the gene matches: 7. CDR1 is SGHTS and CDR2 is YDEGEE in the germline V gene. The CDR3 sequence is 17 residues long. The CDR3 DNA is TGTGCCAGCAGCTTAGGACTAGCGGGGAGCCCGTACAATGAGCAGTTCTTC. As protein: CASSLGLAGSPYNEQFF.

This chain joins TRBV4-1 and TRBJ1-4; 7 nucleotides match TRBD1. Losses at the gene ends were 5 bases for V and 0 bases for J; bases not matched to a gene: 3. The germline V gene has CDR1 MGHRA and CDR2 YSYEKL. This CDR3 spans 15 amino acids. The chain's CDR3 is CASSITGATNEKLFF. In DNA form, the CDR3 reads TGCGCCAGCAGCATTACAGGGGCAACTAATGAAAAACTGTTTTTT.

This chain connects TRBV28 to TRBJ1-4; D perhaps matches TRBD1 (5 bases). Per germline, CDR1 MDHEN and CDR2 SYDVKM. The CDR3 loop spans 12 amino acids. V shed 10 bases and J shed 3 bases, with 9 bases lying between them. The chain's CDR3 is CAIQGPNEKLFF. In DNA, the CDR3 is TGTGCCATCCAGGGTCCTAATGAAAAACTGTTTTTT.

This clone was found a few times. The rearrangement joins TRBV6-1 to TRBJ1-2; TRBD1 matches 8 bases. Per the germline V gene, CDR1 is MNHNS and CDR2 is SASEGT. This CDR3 has 16 amino acids. J was trimmed by 7 bases and V by 3 bases; bases with no gene match: 13. DNA of the CDR3: TGTGCCAGCAGTGACCGCTCGGTCGCAGGGGGCTTTGGCTACACCTTC. Its translation: CASSDRSVAGGFGYTF.

The DNA of the CDR3 is TGTGCCAGCAGCTTAAGGCCTCGGGGGAGCCTACGGCCCCAAGAGACCCAGTACTTC. It codes for CASSLRPRGSLRPQETQYF. The V gene is TRBV7-2, the J gene TRBJ2-5, with D possibly TRBD2 on 6 matching bases. Trimming stripped 2 bases from V and 1 base from J, with 23 bases between. Per germline, CDR1 SGHTA and CDR2 FQGNSA. The CDR3 runs 19 residues.